This record concerns one T cell receptor (beta chain) sequence. Antigen specificity is unknown. These data come from a study of T cell responses to AZD1222 COVID-19 vaccine. Whole-study context: Second-dose intervals near 4 or 12 weeks were combined.

This CDR3 region has 15 residues. V was pared by 4 bases and J by 4 bases, with 10 bases of the junction left unmatched. CDR1 is MNHEY and CDR2 is SVGAGI in the germline V gene. Assay used: immunoSEQ multiplex PCR; TCRdb lists only in-frame clones, some missing. The sample contains fewer than 85,000 clones, 85% to 90% of which appear only once. Study-level findings and limits: Repertoire sampling was restricted to post-peak T cell response timepoints. Reports say nearly half of spike-specific TCRs go after unmutated variant regions. Two AZD1222 doses significantly raised spike-specific TCR breadth and depth over controls.

The sequencing used peripheral blood, collected on day 0 of AZD1222 vaccination. The chain recombines TRBV6-5 with TRBJ2-7; the match to TRBD1 covers 7 bases. The sequence came from an adult in good health. The CDR3 here is CASSSPGQVTYEQYF. CDR3 sequence (DNA): TGTGCCAGCAGTTCCCCAGGACAGGTCACTTACGAGCAGTACTTC.